What follows are 27 T cell receptor beta chains derived from one specimen sequenced in a study of chemoradiotherapy in HPV16-positive cancers. Only in-frame clones appear in the TCRdb table, and some are missing; sequencing was by immunoSEQ multiplex PCR. The sample yields 5,400 or so clones, around 89% seen once. Sequenced material: blood, taken from a patient who underwent chemoradiotherapy. Every receptor here comes from a human donor with HPV-associated anogenital cancer.

This clone was detected only once. V gene TRBV14 combines with J gene TRBJ1-1, with TRBD1 matching over 8 bases. The germline V gene has CDR1 SGHDN and CDR2 FVKESK. The CDR3 runs to 17 residues. J lost 4 bases, V lost 1 base, and 11 bases had no gene match. The CDR3 nucleotides read TGTGCCAGCAGCCAAGGGTTGACAGGGGCGTCGGGCACTGAAGCTTTCTTT. It encodes CASSQGLTGASGTEAFF.

This clone was counted a single time. This rearrangement joins TRBV6-4 to TRBJ2-3; 10 bases line up with TRBD1. V shed 6 bases and J 2 bases; nucleotides not matched to a gene: 5. Looked up from germline, CDR1 is MRHNA and CDR2 is SNTAGT. There are 15 residues in the CDR3. CDR3 loop: CASSLGTGDTDTQYF. The CDR3 DNA reads as TGTGCCAGCAGCCTTGGGACAGGGGACACAGATACGCAGTATTTT.

The CDR3 bases are TGCGCCAGCAGCCAAGATCTTGGACAGGGTGCAGATACGCAGTATTTT. Translating it yields CASSQDLGQGADTQYF. The chain recombines TRBV4-3 with TRBJ2-3; 8 nucleotides align to TRBD1. CDR3 length: 16 residues. In germline, CDR1 is LGHNA, CDR2 YSLEER. The ends lost 0 bases at V and 4 bases at J; junction bases unmatched: 6.

This clone was detected only once. The CDR3 sequence: CASSPRTGRDNQPQHF. The CDR3 DNA is TGTGCCAGTAGTCCACGGACAGGGAGGGATAATCAGCCCCAGCATTTT. J is TRBJ1-5 and V is TRBV19, with 8 positions matching TRBD1. Germline V gives CDR1 LNHDA, CDR2 SQIVND (reference sequence). V was clipped by 5 bases and J by 4 bases; unmatched bases: 10. The CDR3 has 16 residues.

The V call is TRBV18, the J call TRBJ1-1; D is unclear. V lost 0 bases and J lost 4, with 15 bases in between. The V gene's germline CDR1 is KGHSH and CDR2 LQKENI. CDR3 length equals 16 residues. Written as DNA, the CDR3 is TGTGCCAGCTCACCACCGACAAATAGCTGGAGCACTGAAGCTTTCTTT. Residues: CASSPPTNSWSTEAFF. Full variable domain (outside the CDR3, taken from reference TRBV18 and TRBJ1-1): NAGVMQNPRHLVRRRGQEARLRCSPMKGHSHVYWYRQLPEEGLKFMVYLQKENIIDESGMPKERFSAEFPKEGPSILRIQQVVRGDSAAYFCASSPPTNSWSTEAFFGQGTRLTVV.

With regard to this clone: Other DNA variants within this sample encode the same CDR3. V is TRBV5-6 and J is TRBJ2-5; D possibly corresponds to TRBD2 (5 bases). V shed 1 base and J shed 2 bases, with 12 bases lying between them. Per germline, CDR1 SGHDT and CDR2 YYEEEE. The CDR3 is 15 amino acids. This CDR3 is CASSLLPGIQETQYF. CDR3 DNA: TGTGCCAGCAGCTTGTTGCCGGGGATACAAGAGACCCAGTACTTC.

The chain recombines TRBV7-6 with TRBJ2-7; 8 positions match TRBD1. The CDR3 length is 16 residues. The ends lost 5 bases at V and 7 bases at J; junction bases unmatched: 16. Germline V CDR1 and CDR2: SGHVS, FNYEAQ. The chain's CDR3 is CASSANSGGLRTEQYF. CDR3 nucleotide sequence: TGTGCCAGCAGCGCAAATTCAGGGGGCCTAAGAACGGAGCAGTACTTC. The entire variable domain, with the rest obtained from reference TRBV7-6 and TRBJ2-7, is as follows: GAGVSQSPRYKVTKRGQDVALRCDPISGHVSLYWYRQALGQGPEFLTYFNYEAQQDKSGLPNDRFSAERPEGSISTLTIQRTEQRDSAMYRCASSANSGGLRTEQYFGPGTRLTVT.

This clone has a handful of counts. Mismatch with germline at one junction end may stem from a read error. V usage is TRBV28 and J usage is TRBJ1-2, with D perhaps TRBD1 (6 bases). Germline V lookup: CDR1 MDHEN, CDR2 SYDVKM. The CDR3 spans 12 residues. The CDR3 DNA follows: TGTGCCAGCAGTTTATTAGAGCGGGACACTTACTTC. Translating it yields CASSLLERDTYF.

This clone was recorded once. The chain uses TRBV9 and TRBJ1-6; 7 nucleotides match TRBD1. Germline loops: CDR1 SGDLS, CDR2 YYNGEE. The trim removed 4 bases at V and 7 bases at J, leaving 8 bases unmatched. This CDR3 comprises 15 residues. Here the CDR3 reads CASSPPGQRNSPLHF. DNA for the CDR3: TGTGCCAGCAGCCCTCCGGGACAGCGGAATTCACCCCTCCACTTT.

The V and J genes are TRBV4-3 and TRBJ1-2; D call uncertain. V was shortened by 0 bases and J by 4 bases, with 6 bases between the two germline ends. CDR3 size: 13 residues. Germline CDR1 reads LGHNA; CDR2 reads YSLEER. CDR3 sequence reads: CASSQEGSYGYTF. For the CDR3, the DNA is TGCGCCAGCAGCCAAGAAGGCAGCTATGGCTACACCTTC.

The chain uses TRBV20-1 and TRBJ1-1; a weak D match, TRBD1 (5 bases). Trimming removed 6 bases from V and 7 bases from J, with 12 bases in between. The germline gives CDR1 DFQATT, CDR2 SNEGSKA (reference sequence). The length of the CDR3 is 11 residues. CDR3 in DNA: TGCAGTGCGCGCCAACAGGTTGAAGCTTTCTTT. This encodes CSARQQVEAFF.

The J gene is TRBJ1-3, the V gene TRBV9; D call uncertain. Germline CDR1 is SGDLS and CDR2 is YYNGEE. The CDR3 contains 16 residues. Trimming took 0 bases from V and 4 from J, leaving 14 bases between them. The CDR3 loop is CASSVGPDLLGNTIYF. The CDR3 nucleotides are TGTGCCAGCAGCGTAGGCCCCGACTTACTAGGAAACACCATATATTTT.

The count of this clone is one. The J gene is TRBJ1-2, the V gene TRBV4-3, with TRBD1 identical over 8 bases. This CDR3 comprises 14 residues. V dropped 4 bases and J dropped 4; count of bases not matched to a gene: 5. Germline V CDR1 and CDR2: LGHNA, YSLEER. This chain's CDR3 is CASSPETGAYGYTF. As DNA, the CDR3 is TGCGCCAGCAGCCCCGAGACAGGGGCCTATGGCTACACCTTC.

The CDR3 loop reads CSVGSGRGAGELFF. DNA of the CDR3: TGCAGCGTTGGAAGCGGGAGGGGGGCCGGGGAGCTGTTTTTT. The rearrangement joins TRBV29-1 to TRBJ2-2, with 10 nucleotides matching TRBD2. This CDR3 comprises 14 residues. Germline V CDR1 and CDR2: SQVTM, ANQGSEA. The junction had 5 bases not matched to a gene; V was cut back by 4 bases and J by 6 bases.

About this clone: Germline is not matched at one junction end, which may reflect a read error. The V gene is TRBV12-5, the J gene TRBJ2-7, with 8 bases fitting TRBD1. The length of the CDR3 is 12 residues. Germline V gene sequence: CDR1 LGHNT, CDR2 FRNRAP. CDR3: CASGPSDRVLDF. CDR3 in DNA: TGTGCTAGTGGTCCTTCGGACAGGGTCCTCGACTTC.

This sequence joins TRBV11-2 and TRBJ1-1; D not resolved. The germline V gene encodes CDR1 SGHAT and CDR2 FQNNGV. Trimming removed 5 bases at V and 1 base at J, with 11 bases between. CDR3 length equals 14 residues. In DNA form, the CDR3 reads TGTGCCAGCAGCCTGGCGATAGGGAACACTGAAGCTTTCTTT. This translates into CASSLAIGNTEAFF.

The chain combines TRBV4-3 with TRBJ1-2; D remains ambiguous. The germline V gene encodes CDR1 LGHNA and CDR2 YSLEER. Between the trimmed V and J ends, which lost 0 bases and 4 bases, there was a span of 6 bases. The CDR3 spans 13 residues. The CDR3 here is CASSQDGIYGYTF. CDR3 nucleotide sequence: TGCGCCAGCAGCCAAGATGGCATCTATGGCTACACCTTC.

This clone was observed once. This chain links TRBV2 with TRBJ1-1, with TRBD1 identical over 7 bases. CDR1 and CDR2 from the germline V gene are SNHLY and FYNNEI. This CDR3 contains 13 residues. The V and J ends lost 7 bases and 2 bases, in that order; junction bases with no gene match: 4. CDR3 in amino acids: CASTRDSNTEAFF. The CDR3 region has the DNA TGTGCCAGCACCCGGGACAGCAACACTGAAGCTTTCTTT.

The chain joins TRBV11-2 to TRBJ2-7, with D perhaps matching TRBD2 (6 bases). This CDR3 has 13 amino acids. The V gene's germline CDR1 is SGHAT and CDR2 FQNNGV. The V and J ends lost 3 bases and 7 bases respectively, with 13 bases between them. In DNA form, the CDR3 reads TGTGCCAGCAGCTTCCTCCCGGGGGAAGAGCAGTACTTC. Its translation is CASSFLPGEEQYF.

The rearrangement joins TRBV2 to TRBJ1-2; no clear D. CDR1 is SNHLY, CDR2 FYNNEI, per germline. The CDR3 runs 13 residues. The ends were cut back, 2 bases at V and 4 bases at J, with 8 bases in the middle. The CDR3 loop reads CASSELGGYGYTF. DNA for the CDR3: TGTGCCAGCAGTGAATTGGGAGGCTATGGCTACACCTTC.

J is TRBJ2-1 and V is TRBV7-2, with 7 bases lining up with TRBD2. CDR3 length equals 16 residues. The germline gives CDR1 SGHTA, CDR2 FQGNSA. J lost 8 bases, V lost 2 bases, and 12 bases had no gene match. CDR3 protein: CASSLNPGGSKDEQFF. The DNA for the CDR3 is TGTGCCAGCAGCTTAAACCCCGGCGGGAGTAAGGATGAGCAGTTCTTC.

The rearrangement uses TRBV29-1 and TRBJ1-1, with D possibly TRBD1 on 6 matching bases. This CDR3 has 13 amino acids. V lost 4 bases and J lost 5, with 14 bases in between. The V gene's germline CDR1 is SQVTM and CDR2 ANQGSEA. CDR3 sequence: CSVVLLDRTEAFF. The CDR3 nucleotides are TGCAGCGTTGTTTTATTAGACAGGACTGAAGCTTTCTTT.

This clone is a singleton in its sample. CDR3 region: CASSNSGGGYEQYF. For the CDR3, the DNA is TGTGCCAGCAGTAATTCAGGGGGCGGGTACGAGCAGTACTTC. The rearrangement links TRBV6-1 to TRBJ2-7, with TRBD1 matching 8 bases. This CDR3 is 14 amino acids long. The junction had 7 bases not matched to a gene; V was cut back by 5 bases and J by 4 bases. CDR1 is MNHNS, CDR2 SASEGT, per germline.

The J gene is TRBJ2-1, the V gene TRBV4-3, with a tentative D call TRBD2 (6 bases). CDR3 size: 16 residues. Trimming left V 0 bases short and J 2 bases short, with 11 bases between. Germline V gives CDR1 LGHNA, CDR2 YSLEER. As DNA, the CDR3 is TGCGCCAGCAGCCAAGAAGGCGGGGTCCCCTACAATGAGCAGTTCTTC. Translated, it gives CASSQEGGVPYNEQFF.

CDR3 bases: TGCGCCAGCAGCCAAGATCGGGGCGAAGGCCGAAAACTGTTTTTT. Its protein is CASSQDRGEGRKLFF. The chain recombines TRBV4-3 with TRBJ1-4; D is perhaps TRBD1 (5 bases). This CDR3 region has 15 residues. V dropped 0 bases and J dropped 10 bases, with 15 bases sitting between them. In germline, CDR1 is LGHNA, CDR2 YSLEER.

This rearrangement joins TRBV4-3 to TRBJ2-5; tentatively, D is TRBD1 (6 bases). Germline values: CDR1 LGHNA, CDR2 YSLEER. V was trimmed by 0 bases and J by 9 bases, leaving 17 bases between them. This CDR3 is built from 15 residues. Written as DNA, the CDR3 is TGCGCCAGCAGCCAAGATCCCCGGGACATGAGACCCCAGTACTTC. As protein: CASSQDPRDMRPQYF.

V usage is TRBV6-6 and J usage is TRBJ2-5, with D possibly matching TRBD2 (6 bases). Germline lookup yields CDR1 MNHNY and CDR2 SVGAGI (reference sequence). The CDR3 has 15 residues. Trimming took 5 bases from V and 1 from J, leaving 14 bases between them. The CDR3 here is CASSRPTRRQETQYF. The CDR3 DNA is TGTGCCAGCAGTCGCCCGACTAGGCGCCAAGAGACCCAGTACTTC.